A selection of T cell receptor beta chains follows, all from one sample in a study of T cells in Graves' hyperthyroidism and ophthalmopathy. In TCRdb, the multiplex PCR reads were re-called with MiXCR into one record per CDR3 protein. The sample holds under 400,000 distinct CDR3 sequences, 13% to 15% seen once. The sample consisted of blood. The receptors originated from a woman aged 55-75 years with Graves' ophthalmopathy. Both conserved end residues are part of each CDR3. Each record gives: V gene, CDR3 length, J gene, CDR3 protein.

V: TRBV3-1
length: 12
J: TRBJ2-7
CDR3: CASSQVEYEQYF

V: TRBV7-9
length: 18
J: TRBJ2-1
CDR3: CASSLGTSGRAAYNEQFF

V: TRBV7-2
length: 15
J: TRBJ2-7
CDR3: CASSLDRGRPLEQYF

V: TRBV28
length: 16
J: TRBJ2-1
CDR3: CASSPASGGSPDEQFF

V: TRBV24-1
length: 16
J: TRBJ2-3
CDR3: CATSGSSGRGKDTQYF

V: TRBV27
length: 14
J: TRBJ2-7
CDR3: CASRSAGSSYEQYF

V: TRBV30
length: 14
J: TRBJ2-1
CDR3: CAWSSGGGNNEQFF

V: TRBV28
length: 15
J: TRBJ2-1
CDR3: CASSNGRSSYNEQFF

V: TRBV5-1
length: 17
J: TRBJ2-3
CDR3: CASSTGLAGVVTDTQYF

V: TRBV28
length: 11
J: TRBJ1-1
CDR3: CASRDRGYAFF

V: TRBV18
length: 17
J: TRBJ1-2
CDR3: CASSRTGSMEESYGYTF

V: TRBV20-1
length: 13
J: TRBJ1-5
CDR3: CSASWAFNQPQHF

V: TRBV4-2
length: 14
J: TRBJ1-5
CDR3: CASSQGGTSQPQHF

V: TRBV9
length: 18
J: TRBJ2-6
CDR3: CASSVGGSGRAGANVLTF

V: TRBV12-3/TRBV12-4
length: 14
J: TRBJ2-3
CDR3: CASSLGARVDTQYF

V: TRBV29-1
length: 13
J: TRBJ2-7
CDR3: CSVVDQRSYEQYF

V: TRBV6-4
length: 14
J: TRBJ2-2
CDR3: CASSDDRDTGELFF

V: TRBV11-2
length: 14
J: TRBJ2-7
CDR3: CASTKGGNSYEQYF

V: TRBV11-3
length: 13
J: TRBJ2-1
CDR3: CASSSRLADEQFF

V: TRBV20-1
length: 17
J: TRBJ2-1
CDR3: CSAREVAGGPKYNEQFF

V: TRBV6-2/TRBV6-3
length: 16
J: TRBJ2-5
CDR3: CASSCMTGKDQETQYF

V: TRBV5-1
length: 16
J: TRBJ2-1
CDR3: CASTIGAGGQGDEQFF

V: TRBV19
length: 15
J: TRBJ2-5
CDR3: CASSPRTGWKETQYF

V: TRBV11-2
length: 16
J: TRBJ2-7
CDR3: CASSFSPSGSSYEQYF

V: TRBV6-2/TRBV6-3
length: 15
J: TRBJ1-6
CDR3: CASSFPGTGDSPLHF

V: TRBV5-1
length: 14
J: TRBJ2-1
CDR3: CASSLLVGLNEQFF

V: TRBV6-1
length: 12
J: TRBJ2-1
CDR3: CASNTGGNEQFF

V: TRBV12-3/TRBV12-4
length: 22
J: TRBJ2-3
CDR3: CASSLPPGRGLERESGPDTQYF

V: TRBV30
length: 14
J: TRBJ1-2
CDR3: CAWSVLGGSYGYTF

V: TRBV12-3/TRBV12-4
length: 16
J: TRBJ2-2
CDR3: CASSLRREGVTGELFF

V: TRBV2
length: 13
J: TRBJ1-2
CDR3: CARPRVENYGYTF

V: TRBV12-3/TRBV12-4
length: 14
J: TRBJ2-3
CDR3: CASSQRTGTDTQYF

V: TRBV6-6
length: 15
J: TRBJ1-2
CDR3: CASSYSGNTNYGYTF

V: TRBV2
length: 12
J: TRBJ1-1
CDR3: CASTMGGTEAFF

V: TRBV5-1
length: 17
J: TRBJ2-1
CDR3: CASSAGQGSLSYNEQFF

V: TRBV11-2
length: 16
J: TRBJ2-3
CDR3: CASSRPGQGSTDTQYF

V: TRBV11-2
length: 15
J: TRBJ2-1
CDR3: CASSLQGNGYNEQFF

V: TRBV7-3
length: 13
J: TRBJ2-1
CDR3: CASSITRNNEQFF

V: TRBV20-1
length: 14
J: TRBJ1-2
CDR3: CSAIRQGANYGYTF

V: TRBV20-1
length: 14
J: TRBJ2-3
CDR3: CSASRSGGPDTQYF